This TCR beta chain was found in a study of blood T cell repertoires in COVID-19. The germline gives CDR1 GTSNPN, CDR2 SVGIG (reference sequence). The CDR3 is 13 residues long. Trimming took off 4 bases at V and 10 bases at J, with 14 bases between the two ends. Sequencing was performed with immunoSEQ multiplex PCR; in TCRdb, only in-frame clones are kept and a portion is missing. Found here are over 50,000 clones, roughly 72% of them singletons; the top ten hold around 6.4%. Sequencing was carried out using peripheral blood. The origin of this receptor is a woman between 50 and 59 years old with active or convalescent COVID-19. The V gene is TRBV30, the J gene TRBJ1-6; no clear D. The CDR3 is CAWTLSSGSPLHF. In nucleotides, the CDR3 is TGTGCCTGGACCCTGTCCTCGGGATCACCCCTCCACTTT.